The 26 T cell receptor beta chains below come from one sample, sequenced in a study of response to subunit inactivated influenza vaccine. TCRdb analysed the RT-PCR reads with MiXCR anew, one entry per CDR3 protein. Among more than 700,000 distinct CDR3 sequences listed, 21% were seen once. Sequencing was performed on PBMCs from blood, taken 5 to 6 days after vaccination. The receptors were gathered from a man in his fifties who received an inactivated influenza vaccine.

The chain is built from TRBV28 and TRBJ1-2; unclear D gene. V shed 4 bases and J shed 4 bases, with 19 bases lying between them. Germline V gives CDR1 MDHEN, CDR2 SYDVKM. The CDR3 runs 16 residues. CDR3 region: CASSSPTLNWGYGYTF. As DNA, the CDR3 is TGTGCCAGCAGTTCCCCGACACTGAACTGGGGCTATGGCTACACCTTC.

The chain links TRBV7-2 to TRBJ1-1, with D uncertain. Trimming took 2 bases from V and 11 from J, leaving 12 bases between them. The length of the CDR3 is 12 residues. In germline, CDR1 is SGHTA, CDR2 FQGNSA. CDR3 amino acids: CASSLLAGVAFF. CDR3 nucleotides: TGTGCCAGCAGCTTACTCGCCGGCGTGGCTTTCTTT.

This clonotype was seen ten or more times. The CDR3 DNA follows: TGCGCCAGCAGCCCGGGGGGTGGCAATCAGCCCCAGCATTTT. This translates into CASSPGGGNQPQHF. The J gene is TRBJ1-5, the V gene TRBV5-1; possibly TRBD1 for D (5 bases). Between the trimmed V and J ends, which lost 4 bases and 2 bases, there was a span of 10 bases. Germline V gene lookup returns CDR1 SGHRS and CDR2 YFSETQ. This CDR3 has 14 amino acids.

This chain links TRBV28 with TRBJ2-2, with 7 bases that match TRBD2. Germline lookup yields CDR1 MDHEN and CDR2 SYDVKM. The J segment lost 1 base and the V segment lost 7 bases, leaving 6 bases of the junction unmatched. The CDR3 contains 15 residues. As DNA, the CDR3 is TGTGCCAGCACCCAACCGGGGGGGAACACCGGGGAGCTGTTTTTT. Protein product: CASTQPGGNTGELFF.

J is TRBJ1-4 and V is TRBV6-5, with D tentatively TRBD1 (6 bases). Deletions cut 6 bases from V and 5 bases from J, with 10 bases between. The CDR3 runs to 13 residues. CDR1 and CDR2 (germline): MNHEY, SVGAGI. CDR3 residues: CASRLGQNEKLFF. Here the CDR3 DNA reads TGTGCCAGCAGACTCGGACAGAATGAAAAACTGTTTTTT.

There are a few counts of this clonotype. The gene calls are TRBV7-9 and TRBJ2-7, with 11 bases lining up with TRBD1. The ends lost 5 bases at V and 6 bases at J; junction bases unmatched: 12. The CDR3 runs to 16 residues. The germline V gene encodes CDR1 SEHNR and CDR2 FQNEAQ (reference sequence). The CDR3 here is CASSLSWTGGSGEQYF. The CDR3 DNA is TGTGCCAGCAGCCTTAGCTGGACAGGGGGCTCGGGCGAGCAGTACTTC.

This chain uses TRBV14 with TRBJ2-1, with TRBD2 matching over 10 bases. This CDR3 region has 15 residues. V was pared by 4 bases and J by 8 bases, with 8 bases of the junction left unmatched. Germline CDR1 is SGHDN and CDR2 is FVKESK. As DNA, the CDR3 is TGTGCCAGCAGCCTCGAGCGGGAGGGTTGGCATGAGCAGTTCTTC. Translated, it gives CASSLEREGWHEQFF.

The DNA of the CDR3 is TGTGCCAGCAGTGAATCTGGTACGCCCTACGAGCAGTACTTC. It codes for CASSESGTPYEQYF. This rearrangement joins TRBV6-1 to TRBJ2-7; D remains ambiguous. Between the trimmed V and J ends, which lost 2 bases and 2 bases, there was a span of 10 bases. Germline assignment: CDR1 MNHNS and CDR2 SASEGT. The CDR3 runs to 14 residues.

To note about this clonotype: A much larger clonotype is one base distant, so this may be a read error. This chain links TRBV20-1 with TRBJ1-1; maybe TRBD1 (6 bases). This CDR3 comprises 12 residues. Per germline, CDR1 DFQATT and CDR2 SNEGSKA (reference sequence). V shed 2 bases and J shed 3 bases, with 7 bases lying between them. CDR3 region: CSARQGYTEAFF. The CDR3 bases are TGCAGTGCTAGACAGGGGTACACTGAAGCTTTCTTT.

The rearrangement links TRBV28 to TRBJ2-7; D is undetermined. The CDR3 spans 14 residues. Germline values: CDR1 MDHEN, CDR2 SYDVKM. V gave up 1 base and J gave up 2 bases, with 9 bases separating them. CDR3 bases: TGTGCCAGCAGTTTATTTGGCGGAGCCTACGAGCAGTACTTC. Its protein product is CASSLFGGAYEQYF.

V usage is TRBV9 and J usage is TRBJ2-3, with 9 nucleotides matching TRBD2. CDR3 length: 15 amino acids. V trimming: 0 bases; J trimming: 4 bases; junction bases outside the gene matches: 3. From germline, CDR1 is SGDLS and CDR2 YYNGEE. CDR3 residues: CASSVEVAGADTQYF. CDR3 DNA: TGTGCCAGCAGCGTAGAGGTAGCGGGAGCAGATACGCAGTATTTT.

This clonotype was seen only a few times. The J gene is TRBJ2-3, the V gene TRBV24-1; D perhaps matches TRBD1 (5 bases). V was pared by 9 bases and J by 1 base, with 10 bases between. Germline V gene data show CDR1 as KGHDR and CDR2 as SFDVKD. CDR3 length: 13 residues. The CDR3 region has the DNA TGTGCCACCGGCAGGGCGGGCACAGATACGCAGTATTTT. Translating it yields CATGRAGTDTQYF.

The chain has TRBV5-1 and TRBJ2-7, with 7 bases matching TRBD2. This CDR3 is 17 amino acids long. CDR1 and CDR2 (germline): SGHRS, YFSETQ. The V and J ends lost 4 bases and 4 bases, in that order; junction bases with no gene match: 17. The CDR3 DNA reads TGCGCCAGCAGCCAGTACCTTACGGGGGAGGGCCGGTACGAGCAGTACTTC. Amino acids: CASSQYLTGEGRYEQYF.

In this sample, this clonotype turned up a few times. This chain links TRBV7-8 with TRBJ2-1; perhaps TRBD1 as D (6 bases). Trimming removed 4 bases from V and 2 bases from J, with 15 bases in between. The CDR3 is made up of 16 amino acids. CDR1 and CDR2 from the germline V gene are SGHVS and FQNEAQ. This CDR3 is CASSSSGTNAYNEQFF. The CDR3 DNA is TGTGCCAGCAGCTCATCAGGGACAAACGCCTACAATGAGCAGTTCTTC. Combining the CDR3 with reference TRBV7-8 and TRBJ2-1 gives the whole variable domain GAGVSQSPRYKVAKRGQDVALRCDPISGHVSLFWYQQALGQGPEFLTYFQNEAQLDKSGLPSDRFFAERPEGSVSTLKIQRTQQEDSAVYLCASSSSGTNAYNEQFFGPGTRLTVL.

V and J are TRBV4-2 and TRBJ2-1; D is perhaps TRBD2 (5 bases). Germline V gene data show CDR1 as LGHNA and CDR2 as YNFKEQ. The length of the CDR3 is 15 residues. Trimming took 0 bases from V and 4 from J, leaving 10 bases between them. CDR3 residues: CASSQDQAAYNEQFF. In DNA form, the CDR3 reads TGTGCCAGCAGCCAAGATCAAGCGGCATACAATGAGCAGTTCTTC.

In its sample, this clonotype was seen many times. V usage is TRBV7-2 and J usage is TRBJ2-5; D is unresolved. Germline V gene sequence: CDR1 SGHTA, CDR2 FQGNSA. V lost 5 bases to trimming and J lost 1 base, with 8 bases between them. The CDR3 has 13 residues. CDR3 sequence reads: CASSPPAQETQYF. In DNA form, the CDR3 reads TGTGCCAGCAGCCCCCCCGCCCAAGAGACCCAGTACTTC. Variable domain in full (rest from reference TRBV7-2 and TRBJ2-5): GAGVSQSPSNKVTEKGKDVELRCDPISGHTALYWYRQSLGQGLEFLIYFQGNSAPDKSGLPSDRFSAERTGGSVSTLTIQRTQQEDSAVYLCASSPPAQETQYFGPGTRLLVL.

This clonotype has more than one count but fewer than ten. V and J are TRBV7-6 and TRBJ2-7; 11 nucleotides line up with TRBD2. Trimming at V came to 5 bases and at J to 2 bases, leaving 8 bases not matched to a gene. There are 16 residues in the CDR3. The germline CDR1 and CDR2 sequences are SGHVS and FNYEAQ. CDR3 loop: CASSLGTSGPTYEQYF. The CDR3, as DNA: TGTGCCAGCAGCCTAGGGACTAGCGGACCCACCTACGAGCAGTACTTC. Based on the CDR3 plus reference TRBV7-6 and TRBJ2-7, the full variable domain is GAGVSQSPRYKVTKRGQDVALRCDPISGHVSLYWYRQALGQGPEFLTYFNYEAQQDKSGLPNDRFSAERPEGSISTLTIQRTEQRDSAMYRCASSLGTSGPTYEQYFGPGTRLTVT.

This clonotype was detected a few times. The DNA for the CDR3 is TGTGCCAGCAGCTTAGTCGGGGGGCCCGATTCCGAGCAGTACTTC. This gives the protein CASSLVGGPDSEQYF. The rearrangement uses TRBV7-2 and TRBJ2-7, with D possibly being TRBD2 (7 bases). CDR1 is SGHTA and CDR2 is FQGNSA in the germline V gene. The CDR3 runs 15 residues. Trimming took 1 base from V and 6 from J, leaving 16 bases between them.

The genes are TRBV28 and TRBJ1-1, with D tentatively TRBD1 (6 bases). The CDR3 is 15 amino acids. Per the germline V gene, CDR1 is MDHEN and CDR2 is SYDVKM. V was trimmed by 3 bases and J by 5 bases, leaving 16 bases between them. The CDR3, as DNA: TGTGCCAGCAGTTTTATCAGTGGGGGGCTGACTGAAGCTTTCTTT. It is translated as CASSFISGGLTEAFF. The variable domain in full, completed from reference TRBV28 and TRBJ1-1, reads DVKVTQSSRYLVKRTGEKVFLECVQDMDHENMFWYRQDPGLGLRLIYFSYDVKMKEKGDIPEGYSVSREKKERFSLILESASTNQTSMYLCASSFISGGLTEAFFGQGTRLTVV.

J is TRBJ2-1 and V is TRBV4-3; no reliable D call. The CDR3 length is 18 residues. Germline V CDR1 and CDR2: LGHNA, YSLEER. Trimming shortened V by 0 bases and J by 2 bases, and 17 bases separated the two germline ends. For the CDR3, the DNA is TGCGCCAGCAGCCAAGATCCCCCATCCCGGGTCGCCTACAATGAGCAGTTCTTC. It yields the protein CASSQDPPSRVAYNEQFF.

This clonotype was recorded a few times. This chain uses TRBV6-4 with TRBJ2-3; TRBD2 aligns across 8 bases. This CDR3 contains 16 residues. V gave up 6 bases and J gave up 0 bases; unmatched junction bases: 8. From germline, CDR1 is MRHNA and CDR2 SNTAGT. CDR3 bases: TGTGCCAGCAGCGAGGTAGCGGGAACTAGCACAGATACGCAGTATTTT. Amino acids: CASSEVAGTSTDTQYF.

This chain joins TRBV4-2 and TRBJ2-5; TRBD1 agrees at 9 bases. The CDR3 runs to 15 residues. V lost 0 bases to trimming and J lost 10 bases; unmatched junction nucleotides: 9. Germline lookup yields CDR1 LGHNA and CDR2 YNFKEQ. In DNA form, the CDR3 reads TGTGCCAGCAGCCAAGAATTCCCGGGACAGGGTGGCCAGTACTTC. As protein: CASSQEFPGQGGQYF.

The chain employs TRBV20-1 and TRBJ2-7; the match to TRBD2 covers 8 bases. The CDR3 contains 13 residues. The germline V gene has CDR1 DFQATT and CDR2 SNEGSKA (reference sequence). Losses at the gene ends were 5 bases for V and 3 bases for J; bases not matched to a gene: 6. This chain's CDR3 is CSARGGTLYEQYF. CDR3 DNA: TGCAGTGCTCGGGGGGGGACTCTCTACGAGCAGTACTTC.

V is TRBV5-6 and J is TRBJ2-7, with 13 bases lining up with TRBD2. With 4 bases clipped from V and 0 bases from J, the junction kept 7 bases outside the gene matches. The germline gives CDR1 SGHDT, CDR2 YYEEEE. This CDR3 contains 17 residues. CDR3 in amino acids: CASSPGLAGIHSYEQYF. CDR3 bases: TGTGCCAGCAGCCCGGGACTAGCGGGAATACACTCCTACGAGCAGTACTTC.

This clonotype was observed at least ten times. The rearrangement joins TRBV29-1 to TRBJ2-5; no reliable D call. Germline CDR1 reads SQVTM; CDR2 reads ANQGSEA. The V end was cut by 2 bases, the J end by 5 bases, with 3 bases between. This CDR3 is 10 amino acids long. CDR3 loop: CSVERETQYF. The CDR3 DNA follows: TGCAGCGTTGAAAGGGAGACCCAGTACTTC.

The V call is TRBV4-2, the J call TRBJ2-3; 8 nucleotides line up with TRBD2. The germline V gene has CDR1 LGHNA and CDR2 YNFKEQ. The length of the CDR3 is 20 residues. V lost 0 bases, J lost 1 base, and 15 bases stayed unmatched. The CDR3 is CASSQDSYGERGIGTDTQYF. CDR3 nucleotides: TGTGCCAGCAGCCAAGATAGCTACGGGGAGCGGGGGATCGGCACAGATACGCAGTATTTT.